This T cell receptor beta chain was documented in a study of blood T cell repertoires in COVID-19. Authors' data handling: Amplification from reference gene primers served as the basis for estimated nucleated cell counts. Assay used: immunoSEQ multiplex PCR; TCRdb lists only in-frame clones, some missing. That table is the source of V, J and clone size, and D and trimming were worked out from the DNA. The sample contains approximately 250,000 clones, under 95% of which appear only once. This clone was observed a single time. Participant ages covered about 18 to 89 years across 24 US areas. Cohort allocation depended upon clinical history that participants reported. Exposed study participants had met a COVID-19 case within 2 weeks before entry. J gave up 4 bases and V 2 bases, and 9 bases lay outside the gene matches. Germline loops: CDR1 MNHEY, CDR2 SMNVEV (reference sequence). This CDR3 spans 16 amino acids.

The clonotype was recovered from a man aged 35 to 55 who had been exposed to COVID-19. The sample consisted of PBMCs or T cells enriched from blood (not recorded which). This chain uses TRBV27 with TRBJ1-2; 8 nucleotides match TRBD1. In nucleotides, the CDR3 is TGTGCCAGCAGTTTACAGAAGACAGGGGCCCCCTATGGCTACACCTTC. It translates to CASSLQKTGAPYGYTF.